The 8 T cell receptor beta chains below all came from one sample that was sequenced in a study of T cell clonotyping in hematopoietic cell transplantation. The data were produced by immunoSEQ multiplex PCR, yet TCRdb's version contains in-frame clones alone and is incomplete. The sample consists of about 580 clones, 94% of them appearing once. The sample was PBMCs, taken 180 days after allogeneic stem cell transplant. These receptors came from a male patient aged 50 to 59 who had an allogeneic stem cell transplant from a related donor, so the T cells may come from the graft donor. Some clones in this sample may be carry-over from other donors' samples.

The V gene is TRBV10-3, the J gene TRBJ1-3, with D possibly matching TRBD1 (6 bases). Germline loops: CDR1 ENHRY, CDR2 SYGVKD. This CDR3 comprises 13 residues. The V end was cut by 9 bases, the J end by 3 bases, with 12 bases between. The CDR3 region is CAMLQGFGNTIYF. The CDR3 DNA reads as TGTGCCATGCTCCAGGGGTTTGGAAACACCATATATTTT.

The chain is built from TRBV7-6 and TRBJ2-7, with D uncertain. The CDR3 totals 14 residues. Germline lookup yields CDR1 SGHVS and CDR2 FNYEAQ. Trimming shortened V by 1 base and J by 3 bases, and 10 bases separated the two germline ends. CDR3 bases: TGTGCCAGCAGCTTAGGGGGTCAAGTCTACGAGCAGTACTTC. Its translation: CASSLGGQVYEQYF.

The CDR3 loop is CASSLEGKKDYGYTF. As DNA, the CDR3 is TGCGCCAGCAGCTTGGAGGGGAAGAAGGACTATGGCTACACCTTC. The chain links TRBV5-1 to TRBJ1-2; possibly TRBD1 for D (5 bases). The CDR3 is 15 amino acids. Between the trimmed V and J ends, which lost 0 bases and 3 bases, there was a span of 12 bases. Germline CDR1 is SGHRS and CDR2 is YFSETQ.

This clone was counted once. The rearrangement uses TRBV11-2 and TRBJ2-7; no firm D call. Germline lookup yields CDR1 SGHAT and CDR2 FQNNGV. The CDR3 consists of 13 residues. V was pared by 2 bases and J by 7 bases, with 12 bases between. CDR3 loop: CASSLLHGGEQYF. The CDR3 DNA sequence: TGTGCCAGCAGCTTACTCCACGGTGGGGAGCAGTACTTC.

The rearrangement uses TRBV10-2 and TRBJ1-5; D uncertain. Germline CDR1 is WSHSY and CDR2 is SAAADI. V gave up 5 bases and J gave up 0 bases, with 8 bases separating them. The CDR3 runs to 14 residues. CDR3 residues: CASSHSFSNQPQHF. The CDR3 bases are TGCGCCAGCAGTCACAGCTTTAGCAATCAGCCCCAGCATTTT.

This chain uses TRBV7-9 with TRBJ2-1, with TRBD2 as a possible D gene (6 bases). CDR3 size: 13 residues. CDR1 and CDR2 from the germline V gene are SEHNR and FQNEAQ (reference sequence). The ends were cut back, 5 bases at V and 5 bases at J, with 10 bases in the middle. DNA of the CDR3: TGTGCCAGCAGCCGTGCGGGAAACAATGAGCAGTTCTTC. Amino acids: CASSRAGNNEQFF.

V and J are TRBV10-3 and TRBJ1-4, with TRBD1 matching over 9 bases. The CDR3 totals 13 residues. The V gene end was trimmed by 4 bases and the J gene end by 14 bases; junction bases not matched to a gene: 8. The germline V gene has CDR1 ENHRY and CDR2 SYGVKD. CDR3 region: CAISVLDGTGLFF. CDR3 DNA: TGTGCCATCAGTGTGTTAGATGGGACAGGGCTGTTTTTT.

The chain combines TRBV4-3 with TRBJ2-7, with D tentatively TRBD2 (6 bases). V lost 1 base to trimming and J lost 4 bases, with 8 bases between them. The CDR3 runs to 13 residues. Germline lookup yields CDR1 LGHNA and CDR2 YSLEER. The CDR3 nucleotides read TGCGCCAGCAGCCAAGCGGCGGGGTACGAGCAGTACTTC. Translation gives CASSQAAGYEQYF.